The T cell receptor (beta chain) under discussion was sequenced for a study of OX40 agonist ivuxolimab in advanced cancers. The wider study: Patients got intravenous ivuxolimab at 0.01 to 10 mg/kg every 2 weeks. Prior anti-PD-1, anti-PD-L1 or anti-CTLA-4 therapy was allowed; over 30% had some. Points from the study as a whole: CD4+ and CD8+ blood T cells expanded clonally by week 6 at 0.1 to 3.0 mg/kg. CD4+ T cells averaged fewer expanded clones than CD8+ T cells.

Concerning this clone itself: Its antigen is currently unknown.

Clones were read by immunoSEQ multiplex PCR, and TCRdb kept only the in-frame ones, dropping some. The sample records 100,000 to 150,000 clones, 80% to 95% being singletons. The length of the CDR3 is 14 residues. Germline V gene lookup returns CDR1 SNHLY and CDR2 FYNNEI. V was pared by 5 bases and J by 0 bases, with 8 bases between. The receptor comes from an adult with an advanced solid tumor such as melanoma, head and neck, liver or kidney cancer. The sequenced sample was CD4+ or CD8+ T cells sorted from blood, obtained in a trial of the OX40 agonist ivuxolimab. The V call is TRBV2, the J call TRBJ1-5; D is unresolved. The CDR3 bases are TGTGCCAGCAGTTACAGTTCTAGCAATCAGCCCCAGCATTTT. Encoded protein: CASSYSSSNQPQHF.